These 28 T cell receptor beta chains came from one sample sequenced in a study of shared clonotypes between healthy human individuals. Clones were read by immunoSEQ multiplex PCR, and TCRdb kept only the in-frame ones, dropping some. The repertoire has tens of thousands of clones, under 65% of them found once; the top ten carry approximately 56%. Sequencing was carried out using memory CD8+ T cells sorted from blood. Subset defined: CD45RO+ cells pooled with CCR7-negative TemRA cells. The origin of the receptors is a man aged 30 to 39 in good health.

The V and J genes are TRBV28 and TRBJ2-1; D is possibly TRBD1 (5 bases). The germline gives CDR1 MDHEN, CDR2 SYDVKM. The CDR3 totals 15 residues. With 0 bases removed from V and 6 bases from J, the gap between germline ends came to 12 bases. The chain's CDR3 is CASSLWASGANEQFF. CDR3 DNA sequence: TGTGCCAGCAGTTTATGGGCTAGTGGGGCCAATGAGCAGTTCTTC.

This CDR3 reads CASSLSGETQYF. The CDR3 DNA reads as TGTGCCAGCAGTTTATCGGGAGAGACCCAGTACTTC. The rearrangement links TRBV27 to TRBJ2-5; D remains unclear. There are 12 residues in the CDR3. Germline CDR1 and CDR2: MNHEY and SMNVEV (reference sequence). V lost 0 bases and J lost 4, with 3 bases in between.

A single count supports this clone. The chain is built from TRBV9 and TRBJ2-3; D remains unclear. Germline loops: CDR1 SGDLS, CDR2 YYNGEE. V was shortened by 2 bases and J by 2 bases, with 12 bases between the two germline ends. CDR3 length: 15 residues. CDR3 residues: CASSVYGSNTDTQYF. The CDR3 DNA follows: TGTGCCAGCAGCGTGTATGGCAGCAACACAGATACGCAGTATTTT.

This chain links TRBV6-4 with TRBJ2-3, with unresolved D. The V gene lost 0 bases and the J gene lost 4 bases, with 14 bases spanning the gap. Germline V gene data show CDR1 as MRHNA and CDR2 as SNTAGT. The length of the CDR3 is 16 residues. The CDR3 nucleotides are TGTGCCAGCAGTGACTCGGGTGTATCGGGTGCAGATACGCAGTATTTT. This codes for CASSDSGVSGADTQYF.

The CDR3 DNA is TGTGCCAGCAGTGACTCCTACGAGCAGTACTTC. Translating it yields CASSDSYEQYF. The chain is built from TRBV25-1 and TRBJ2-7, with D uncertain. This CDR3 has 11 residues. V lost 3 bases and J lost 0, with 0 bases in between. Germline V lookup: CDR1 MGHDK, CDR2 SYGVNS.

This clone was seen ten or more times. The V gene is TRBV11-2, the J gene TRBJ2-1, with D hard to call. V was cut by 2 bases and J by 3 bases, with 11 bases left in between. This CDR3 comprises 15 residues. CDR1 and CDR2 from the germline V gene are SGHAT and FQNNGV. The CDR3 protein is CASSLLSNYYNEQFF. The CDR3 coding sequence is TGTGCCAGCAGCTTATTGTCCAATTACTACAATGAGCAGTTCTTC.

This clone was counted at least ten times. The rearrangement links TRBV7-9 to TRBJ2-7; D remains unclear. CDR1 SEHNR and CDR2 FQNEAQ come from the germline V gene (reference sequence). The CDR3 totals 15 residues. Trimming removed 5 bases at V and 3 bases at J, with 17 bases between. The DNA for the CDR3 is TGTGCCAGCAGCCCAAAGGGTGGGCAGATCTACGAGCAGTACTTC. Translation gives CASSPKGGQIYEQYF. The whole variable domain, remainder taken from reference TRBV7-9 and TRBJ2-7, is DTGVSQNPRHKITKRGQNVTFRCDPISEHNRLYWYRQTLGQGPEFLTYFQNEAQLEKSRLLSDRFSAERPKGSFSTLEIQRTEQGDSAMYLCASSPKGGQIYEQYFGPGTRLTVT.

In this sample, this clone turned up a few times. The rearrangement links TRBV23-1 to TRBJ1-2, with 7 bases fitting TRBD1. TRBV23-1 is an open reading frame, and its role is uncertain. CDR3 length: 17 residues. Trimming cost V 3 bases and J 1 base; bases outside gene matches: 11. The CDR3 bases are TGCGCCAGCAGTCATTGGGGACAGTGGGGGATTAACTATGGCTACACCTTC. It translates to CASSHWGQWGINYGYTF.

The chain couples TRBV7-2 to TRBJ2-7, with D possibly TRBD2 on 6 matching bases. V was cut by 5 bases and J by 2 bases, with 13 bases left in between. Germline V lookup: CDR1 SGHTA, CDR2 FQGNSA. The CDR3 length is 14 residues. The DNA for the CDR3 is TGTGCCAGCAGCGAGACGGGGGATACCTACGAGCAGTACTTC. It specifies CASSETGDTYEQYF.

The V and J genes are TRBV18 and TRBJ2-2; perhaps TRBD2 as D (6 bases). The CDR3 extends over 17 amino acids. Trimming removed 3 bases from V and 1 base from J, with 15 bases in between. Germline V gene lookup returns CDR1 KGHSH and CDR2 LQKENI. The CDR3 protein is CASSPPKTGLNTGELFF. The CDR3 bases are TGTGCCAGCTCACCGCCTAAAACGGGACTGAACACCGGGGAGCTGTTTTTT.

This clone was counted once. The rearrangement uses TRBV30 and TRBJ2-6, with D possibly matching TRBD1 (6 bases). Per the germline V gene, CDR1 is GTSNPN and CDR2 is SVGIG (reference sequence). The CDR3 runs to 19 residues. V lost 4 bases to trimming and J lost 0 bases, with 22 bases between them. CDR3 sequence: CAWNPGHQSVYSGANVLTF. The CDR3 nucleotides read TGTGCCTGGAACCCGGGACACCAGTCCGTTTACTCTGGGGCCAACGTCCTGACTTTC.

The chain uses TRBV7-6 and TRBJ2-3; D unresolved. The CDR3 sequence is 15 residues long. The germline V and J ends were trimmed by 4 bases and 6 bases, with 17 bases remaining between them. Per the germline V gene, CDR1 is SGHVS and CDR2 is FNYEAQ. CDR3: CASSSSRPFSDTQYF. DNA for the CDR3: TGTGCCAGCAGCTCCTCTAGACCCTTCTCGGATACGCAGTATTTT.

The gene calls are TRBV27 and TRBJ1-5; D gene unclear. The CDR3 covers 16 residues. Trimming left V 5 bases short and J 3 bases short, with 17 bases between. Per germline, CDR1 MNHEY and CDR2 SMNVEV (reference sequence). CDR3 nucleotides: TGTGCCAGCAGTATAGCTGGACCCGGGATCAATCAGCCCCAGCATTTT. Its translation is CASSIAGPGINQPQHF.

This clone was counted a single time. The DNA is omitted, as the CDR3 cannot be located on it reliably, and the CDR3 follows TCRdb's listing. The rearrangement links TRBV7-9 to TRBJ2-7; whether TRBD2, the table's D call, matches the DNA was not checked. The CDR3 totals 14 residues, both ends included. Germline CDR1 reads SEHNR; CDR2 reads FQNEAQ (reference sequence). This chain's CDR3 is CASSFGPGVNEQYF.

The chain carries TRBV19 and TRBJ2-1; D ambiguous. Trimming shortened V by 5 bases and J by 8 bases, and 16 bases separated the two germline ends. Germline V lookup: CDR1 LNHDA, CDR2 SQIVND (reference sequence). The CDR3 has 14 residues. The CDR3 DNA follows: TGTGCCAGTAGTCGGCTAGGGATCGCGGATGAGCAGTTCTTC. Translating it yields CASSRLGIADEQFF.

This clone has only one observation. The rearrangement joins TRBV5-6 to TRBJ1-3; perhaps TRBD1 as D (5 bases). In germline, CDR1 is SGHDT, CDR2 YYEEEE. This CDR3 is built from 14 residues. V was pared by 2 bases and J by 5 bases, with 11 bases between. CDR3 residues: CASSFRRQRNTIYF. DNA of the CDR3: TGTGCCAGCAGCTTTCGAAGACAGCGAAACACCATATATTTT.

This clone was observed a few times. Other DNA sequences of this sample code for an identical CDR3. J is TRBJ2-7 and V is TRBV20-1; D gene uncertain. Germline loops: CDR1 DFQATT, CDR2 SNEGSKA (reference sequence). The ends were cut back, 3 bases at V and 5 bases at J, with 5 bases in the middle. This CDR3 contains 10 residues. The CDR3 bases are TGCAGTGCTAGTGACCACGAGCAGTACTTC. Translation gives CSASDHEQYF.

This clone has more than one count but fewer than ten. V usage is TRBV28 and J usage is TRBJ2-5; D gene unclear. The germline V gene has CDR1 MDHEN and CDR2 SYDVKM. The CDR3 is 13 residues long. V lost 7 bases and J 5 bases, leaving 14 bases between the germline ends. The CDR3 nucleotides are TGTGCCAGCACGCCCGAAGGTTGGGAGACCCAGTACTTC. As protein: CASTPEGWETQYF.

The chain links TRBV11-2 to TRBJ2-1, with 9 bases aligning to TRBD2. The CDR3 loop spans 17 amino acids. Germline-derived CDR1 and CDR2 are SGHAT and FQNNGV. The V gene end was trimmed by 5 bases and the J gene end by 1 base; junction bases not matched to a gene: 9. CDR3 DNA sequence: TGTGCCAGCAGCCCAAGTAGCGGGAGTCGGTCCTACAATGAGCAGTTCTTC. It is translated as CASSPSSGSRSYNEQFF. Using reference TRBV11-2 and TRBJ2-1 for the parts outside the CDR3, the full variable domain is EAGVAQSPRYKIIEKRQSVAFWCNPISGHATLYWYQQILGQGPKLLIQFQNNGVVDDSQLPKDRFSAERLKGVDSTLKIQPAKLEDSAVYLCASSPSSGSRSYNEQFFGPGTRLTVL.

The sample holds one count of this clone. The chain uses TRBV27 and TRBJ2-7, with no clear D. Trimming stripped 6 bases from V and 3 bases from J, with 24 bases between. Germline CDR1 and CDR2: MNHEY and SMNVEV (reference sequence). The CDR3 consists of 17 residues. The CDR3 sequence: CASRSDYGRASHYEQYF. The CDR3 nucleotides read TGTGCCAGCAGGTCTGATTATGGAAGGGCAAGTCACTACGAGCAGTACTTC.

This sequence joins TRBV29-1 and TRBJ1-2, with D possibly being TRBD1 (5 bases). The V end lost 6 bases, the J end lost 8 bases, and 16 bases lay between the germline ends. The CDR3 is made up of 12 amino acids. Germline V lookup: CDR1 SQVTM, CDR2 ANQGSEA. In nucleotides, the CDR3 is TGCAGCGTCGACCCAGGGATAGAGGGCTACACCTTC. Translation: CSVDPGIEGYTF. The whole variable domain, filled in from reference TRBV29-1 and TRBJ1-2, reads SAVISQKPSRDICQRGTSLTIQCQVDSQVTMMFWYRQQPGQSLTLIATANQGSEATYESGFVIDKFPISRPNLTFSTLTVSNMSPEDSSIYLCSVDPGIEGYTFGSGTRLTVV.

V is TRBV28 and J is TRBJ2-7, with a weak D call TRBD1 (6 bases). This CDR3 contains 13 residues. V was cut by 7 bases and J by 4 bases, with 14 bases left in between. Germline V gene lookup returns CDR1 MDHEN and CDR2 SYDVKM. The CDR3 DNA follows: TGTGCCAGCACCCTGAGCGGACAGTACGAGCAGTACTTC. It translates to CASTLSGQYEQYF.

The rearrangement joins TRBV28 to TRBJ2-2; D gene unclear. CDR1 is MDHEN and CDR2 is SYDVKM in the germline V gene. Trimming shortened V by 3 bases and J by 4 bases, and 30 bases separated the two germline ends. The CDR3 runs to 21 residues. The CDR3 protein is CASSFDLPRQKERLSTGELFF. The CDR3 nucleotides read TGTGCCAGCAGTTTCGATCTTCCCCGGCAGAAGGAGCGATTGAGCACCGGGGAGCTGTTTTTT.

The chain has TRBV2 and TRBJ1-1; TRBD1 matches 12 bases. The germline V gene encodes CDR1 SNHLY and CDR2 FYNNEI. J lost 10 bases, V lost 3 bases, and 9 bases had no gene match. This CDR3 is 15 amino acids long. The CDR3: CASSDARDRGPVAFF. Written as DNA, the CDR3 is TGTGCCAGCAGTGACGCGCGGGACAGGGGGCCGGTAGCTTTCTTT.

In this sample, this clone turned up many times. The chain carries TRBV27 and TRBJ2-7; 10 positions agree with TRBD2. The CDR3 length is 15 residues. V shed 6 bases and J 2 bases; nucleotides not matched to a gene: 7. Germline CDR1 MNHEY, CDR2 SMNVEV (reference sequence). CDR3 sequence reads: CASRITSGTTYEQYF. As DNA, the CDR3 is TGTGCCAGCAGGATAACTAGCGGGACCACCTACGAGCAGTACTTC.

The chain uses TRBV11-3 and TRBJ1-2, with D possibly TRBD1 on 6 matching bases. In germline, CDR1 is SGHNT, CDR2 YENEEA. Deletions cut 5 bases from V and 4 bases from J, with 11 bases between. The CDR3 is made up of 13 amino acids. The CDR3 region has the DNA TGTGCCAGCAGCACGGACAGAGCCTATGGCTACACCTTC. Amino acids: CASSTDRAYGYTF.

The chain is built from TRBV7-9 and TRBJ2-7; maybe TRBD1 (6 bases). Between the trimmed V and J ends, which lost 6 bases and 5 bases, there was a span of 14 bases. CDR1 and CDR2 from the germline V gene are SEHNR and FQNEAQ (reference sequence). The CDR3 has 13 amino acids. CDR3 nucleotide sequence: TGTGCCAGCAGGGCAGGGGTTGGGGACGAGCAGTACTTC. Translation: CASRAGVGDEQYF.

The chain has TRBV6-4 and TRBJ2-1; 13 bases align to TRBD2. CDR1 is MRHNA, CDR2 SNTAGT, per germline. The V segment lost 3 bases and the J segment 7 bases; nucleotides outside the gene matches: 3. The CDR3 extends over 15 amino acids. The CDR3 spells CASSEGTSGINEQFF. In nucleotides, the CDR3 is TGTGCCAGCAGTGAAGGGACTAGCGGGATTAATGAGCAGTTCTTC.